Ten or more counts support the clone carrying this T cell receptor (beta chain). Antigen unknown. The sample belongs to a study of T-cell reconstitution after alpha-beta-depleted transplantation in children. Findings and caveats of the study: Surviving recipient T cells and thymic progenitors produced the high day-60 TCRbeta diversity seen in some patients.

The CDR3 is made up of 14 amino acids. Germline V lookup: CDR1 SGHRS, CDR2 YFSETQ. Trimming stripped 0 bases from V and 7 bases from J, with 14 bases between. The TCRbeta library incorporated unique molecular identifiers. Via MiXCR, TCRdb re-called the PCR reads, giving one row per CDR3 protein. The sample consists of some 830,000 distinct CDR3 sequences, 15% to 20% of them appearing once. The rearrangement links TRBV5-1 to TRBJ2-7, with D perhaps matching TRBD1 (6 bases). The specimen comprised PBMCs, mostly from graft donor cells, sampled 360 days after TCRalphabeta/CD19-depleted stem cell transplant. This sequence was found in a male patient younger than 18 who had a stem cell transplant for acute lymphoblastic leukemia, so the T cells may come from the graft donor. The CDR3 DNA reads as TGCGCCAGCAGCTTGGCCTATCAGGGGCGAGAGCAGTACTTC. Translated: CASSLAYQGREQYF.